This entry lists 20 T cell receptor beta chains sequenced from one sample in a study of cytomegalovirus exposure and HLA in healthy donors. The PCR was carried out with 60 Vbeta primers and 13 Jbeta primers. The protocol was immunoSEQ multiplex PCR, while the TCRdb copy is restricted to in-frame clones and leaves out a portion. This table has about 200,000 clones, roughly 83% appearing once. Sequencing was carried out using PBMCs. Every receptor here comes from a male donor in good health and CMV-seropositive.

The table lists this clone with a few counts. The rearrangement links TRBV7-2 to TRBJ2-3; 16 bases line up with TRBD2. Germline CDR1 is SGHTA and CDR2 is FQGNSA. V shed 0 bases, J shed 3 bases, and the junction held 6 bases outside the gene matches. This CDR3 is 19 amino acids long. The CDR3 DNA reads TGTGCCAGCAGCTTAGCGGGACTAGCGGGAGGGTACCTGACAGATACGCAGTATTTT. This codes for CASSLAGLAGGYLTDTQYF.

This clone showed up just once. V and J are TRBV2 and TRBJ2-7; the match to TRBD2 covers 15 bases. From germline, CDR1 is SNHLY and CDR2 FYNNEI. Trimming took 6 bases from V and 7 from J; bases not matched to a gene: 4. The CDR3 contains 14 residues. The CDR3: CASSGTSGRREQYF. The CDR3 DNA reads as TGTGCCAGCAGCGGGACTAGCGGGAGGCGGGAGCAGTACTTC.

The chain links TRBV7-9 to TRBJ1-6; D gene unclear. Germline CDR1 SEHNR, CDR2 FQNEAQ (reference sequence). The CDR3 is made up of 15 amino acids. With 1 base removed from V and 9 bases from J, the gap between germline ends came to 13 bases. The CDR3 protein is CASSLVDLTGSPLHF. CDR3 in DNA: TGTGCCAGCAGCTTAGTAGACCTCACGGGTTCACCCCTCCACTTT. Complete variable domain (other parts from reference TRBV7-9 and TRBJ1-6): DTGVSQNPRHKITKRGQNVTFRCDPISEHNRLYWYRQTLGQGPEFLTYFQNEAQLEKSRLLSDRFSAERPKGSFSTLEIQRTEQGDSAMYLCASSLVDLTGSPLHFGNGTRLTVT.

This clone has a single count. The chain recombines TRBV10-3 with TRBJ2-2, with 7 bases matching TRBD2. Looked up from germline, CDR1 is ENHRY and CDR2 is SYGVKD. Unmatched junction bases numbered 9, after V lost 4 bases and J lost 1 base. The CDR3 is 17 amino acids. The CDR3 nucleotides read TGTGCCATCAGTGCCCTTGGGGGGGAGATGAACACCGGGGAGCTGTTTTTT. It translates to CAISALGGEMNTGELFF.

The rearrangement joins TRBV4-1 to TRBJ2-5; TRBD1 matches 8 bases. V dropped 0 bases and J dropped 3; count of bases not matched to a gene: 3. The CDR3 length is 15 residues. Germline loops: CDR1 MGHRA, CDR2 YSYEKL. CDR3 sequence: CASSQEGDRKETQYF. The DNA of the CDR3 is TGCGCCAGCAGCCAAGAGGGGGACAGGAAAGAGACCCAGTACTTC.

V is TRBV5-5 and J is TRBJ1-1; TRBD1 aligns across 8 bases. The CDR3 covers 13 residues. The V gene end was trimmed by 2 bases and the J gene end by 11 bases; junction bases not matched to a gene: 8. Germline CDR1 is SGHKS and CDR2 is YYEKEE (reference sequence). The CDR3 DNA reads TGTGCCAGCAGCTTCTCACAGGGGGGATATGCTTTCTTT. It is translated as CASSFSQGGYAFF.

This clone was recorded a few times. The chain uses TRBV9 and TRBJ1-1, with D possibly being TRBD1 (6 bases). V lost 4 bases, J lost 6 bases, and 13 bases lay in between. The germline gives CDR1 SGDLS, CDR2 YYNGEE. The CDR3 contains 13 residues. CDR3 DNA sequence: TGTGCCAGCAGCCGGACAGTGGAGGCTGAAGCTTTCTTT. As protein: CASSRTVEAEAFF.

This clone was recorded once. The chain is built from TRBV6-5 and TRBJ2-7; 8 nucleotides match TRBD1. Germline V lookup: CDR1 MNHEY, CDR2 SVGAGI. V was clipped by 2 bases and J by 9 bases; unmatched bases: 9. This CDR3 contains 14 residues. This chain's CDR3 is CASSYPDRGDVQYF. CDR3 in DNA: TGTGCCAGCAGTTACCCAGACAGGGGAGACGTGCAGTACTTC.

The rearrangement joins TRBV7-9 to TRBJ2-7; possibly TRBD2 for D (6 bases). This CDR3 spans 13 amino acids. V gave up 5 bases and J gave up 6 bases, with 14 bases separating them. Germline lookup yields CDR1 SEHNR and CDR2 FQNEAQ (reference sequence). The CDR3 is CASSGLDGGEQYF. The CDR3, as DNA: TGTGCCAGCAGCGGCCTCGACGGGGGCGAGCAGTACTTC.

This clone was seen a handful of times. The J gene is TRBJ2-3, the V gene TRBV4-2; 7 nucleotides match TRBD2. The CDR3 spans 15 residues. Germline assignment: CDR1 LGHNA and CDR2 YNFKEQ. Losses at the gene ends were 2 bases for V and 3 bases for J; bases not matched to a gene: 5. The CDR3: CASSQYLAVTDTQYF. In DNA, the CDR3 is TGTGCCAGCAGCCAATACCTAGCGGTAACAGATACGCAGTATTTT.

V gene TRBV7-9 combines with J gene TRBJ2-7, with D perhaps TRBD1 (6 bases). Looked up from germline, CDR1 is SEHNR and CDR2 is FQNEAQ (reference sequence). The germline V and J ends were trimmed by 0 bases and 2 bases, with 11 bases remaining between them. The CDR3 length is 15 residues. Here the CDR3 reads CASSLAAQGAYEQYF. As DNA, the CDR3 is TGTGCCAGCAGCTTAGCCGCACAGGGAGCCTACGAGCAGTACTTC.

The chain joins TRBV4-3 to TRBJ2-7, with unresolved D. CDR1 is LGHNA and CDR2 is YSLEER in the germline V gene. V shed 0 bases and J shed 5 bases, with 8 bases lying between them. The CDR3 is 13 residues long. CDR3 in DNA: TGCGCCAGCAGCCAAGACCGGTACGACGAGCAGTACTTC. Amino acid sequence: CASSQDRYDEQYF.

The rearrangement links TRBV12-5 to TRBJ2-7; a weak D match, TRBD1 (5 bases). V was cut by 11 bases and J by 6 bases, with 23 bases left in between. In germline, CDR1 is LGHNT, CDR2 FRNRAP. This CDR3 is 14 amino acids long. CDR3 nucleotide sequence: TGTGCTCCCTTAGTGCCGTGGGCAGGGTGCGAGCAGTACTTC. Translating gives CAPLVPWAGCEQYF. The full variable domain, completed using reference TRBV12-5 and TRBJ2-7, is DARVTQTPRHKVTEMGQEVTMRCQPILGHNTVFWYRQTMMQGLELLAYFRNRAPLDDSGMPKDRFSAEMPDATLATLKIQPSEPRDSAVYFCAPLVPWAGCEQYFGPGTRLTVT.

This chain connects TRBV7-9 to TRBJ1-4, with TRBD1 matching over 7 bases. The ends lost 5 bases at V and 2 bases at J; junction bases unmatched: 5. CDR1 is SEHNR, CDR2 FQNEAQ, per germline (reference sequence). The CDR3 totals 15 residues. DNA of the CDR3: TGTGCCAGCAGCCCCGGGGACAGTACTAATGAAAAACTGTTTTTT. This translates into CASSPGDSTNEKLFF.

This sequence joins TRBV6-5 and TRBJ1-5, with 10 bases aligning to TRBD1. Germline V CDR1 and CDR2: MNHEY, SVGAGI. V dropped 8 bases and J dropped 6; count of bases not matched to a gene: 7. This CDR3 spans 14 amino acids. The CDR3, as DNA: TGTGCCAGCGGTCCGGGACAGGGGATTCAGCCCCAGCATTTT. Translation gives CASGPGQGIQPQHF.

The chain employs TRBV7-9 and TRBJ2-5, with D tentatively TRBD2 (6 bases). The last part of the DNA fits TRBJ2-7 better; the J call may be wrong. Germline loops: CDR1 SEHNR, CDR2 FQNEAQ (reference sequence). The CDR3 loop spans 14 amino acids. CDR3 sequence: CASSFTGSGYEQYF. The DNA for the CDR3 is TGTGCCAGCAGCTTTACAGGTAGCGGATACGAGCAGTACTTC.

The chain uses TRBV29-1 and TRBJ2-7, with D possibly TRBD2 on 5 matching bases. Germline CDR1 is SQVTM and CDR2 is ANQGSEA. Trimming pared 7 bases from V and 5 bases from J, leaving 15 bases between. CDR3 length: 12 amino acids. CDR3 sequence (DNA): TGCAGCGGGTCGGGCATCGGGAACGAGCAGTACTTC. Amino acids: CSGSGIGNEQYF.

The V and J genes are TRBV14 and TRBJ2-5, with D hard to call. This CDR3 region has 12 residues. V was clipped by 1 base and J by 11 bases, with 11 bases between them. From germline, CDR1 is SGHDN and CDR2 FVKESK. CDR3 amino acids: CASSQGAPEQYF. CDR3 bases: TGTGCCAGCAGCCAAGGCGCGCCGGAGCAGTACTTC.

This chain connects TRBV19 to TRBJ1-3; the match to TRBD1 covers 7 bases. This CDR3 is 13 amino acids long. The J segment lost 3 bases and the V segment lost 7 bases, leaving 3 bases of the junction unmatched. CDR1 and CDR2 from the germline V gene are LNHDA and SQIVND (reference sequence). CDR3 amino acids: CASTGGVGNTIYF. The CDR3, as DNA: TGTGCCAGTACAGGGGGAGTTGGAAACACCATATATTTT.

The CDR3 region has the DNA TGTGCCAGCAGCCTCCCCAGGGGAGACACCGGGGAGCTGTTTTTT. Translated: CASSLPRGDTGELFF. The chain has TRBV7-9 and TRBJ2-2; D is possibly TRBD1 (6 bases). This CDR3 contains 15 residues. Germline V gene sequence: CDR1 SEHNR, CDR2 FQNEAQ (reference sequence). V lost 5 bases, J lost 3 bases, and 13 bases lay in between. Using reference TRBV7-9 and TRBJ2-2 for the parts outside the CDR3, the full variable domain is DTGVSQNPRHKITKRGQNVTFRCDPISEHNRLYWYRQTLGQGPEFLTYFQNEAQLEKSRLLSDRFSAERPKGSFSTLEIQRTEQGDSAMYLCASSLPRGDTGELFFGEGSRLTVL.